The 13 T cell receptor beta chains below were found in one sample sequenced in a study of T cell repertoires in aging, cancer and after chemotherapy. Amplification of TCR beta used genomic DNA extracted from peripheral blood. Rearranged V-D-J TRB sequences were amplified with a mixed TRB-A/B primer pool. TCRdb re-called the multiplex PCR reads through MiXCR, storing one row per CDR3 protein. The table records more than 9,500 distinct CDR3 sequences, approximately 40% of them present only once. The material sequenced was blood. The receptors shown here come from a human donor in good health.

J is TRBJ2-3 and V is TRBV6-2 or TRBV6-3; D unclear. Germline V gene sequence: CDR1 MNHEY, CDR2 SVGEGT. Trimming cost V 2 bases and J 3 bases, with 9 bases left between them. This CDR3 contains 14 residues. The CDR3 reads CASSYGQETDTQYF. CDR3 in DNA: TGTGCCAGCAGTTACGGGCAGGAGACAGATACGCAGTATTTT.

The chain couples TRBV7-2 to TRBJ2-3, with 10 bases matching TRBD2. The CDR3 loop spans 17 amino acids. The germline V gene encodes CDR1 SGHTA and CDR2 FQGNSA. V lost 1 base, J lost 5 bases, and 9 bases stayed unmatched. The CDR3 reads CASSLDIAGGLEDTQYF. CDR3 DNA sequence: TGTGCCAGCAGCTTAGATATAGCGGGAGGCCTTGAAGATACGCAGTATTTT.

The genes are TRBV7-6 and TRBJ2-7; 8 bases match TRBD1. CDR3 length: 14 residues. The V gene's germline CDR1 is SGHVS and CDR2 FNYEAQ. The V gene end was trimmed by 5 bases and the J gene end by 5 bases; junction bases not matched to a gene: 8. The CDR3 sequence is CASSPPDRGHEQYF. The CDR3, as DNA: TGTGCCAGCAGCCCCCCTGACAGGGGACACGAGCAGTACTTC.

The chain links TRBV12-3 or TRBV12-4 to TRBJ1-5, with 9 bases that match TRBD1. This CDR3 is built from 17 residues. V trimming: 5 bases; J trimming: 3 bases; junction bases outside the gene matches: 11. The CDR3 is CASSPGTGKSNNQPQHF. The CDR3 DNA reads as TGTGCCAGCAGTCCCGGGACAGGGAAGTCCAACAATCAGCCCCAGCATTTT.

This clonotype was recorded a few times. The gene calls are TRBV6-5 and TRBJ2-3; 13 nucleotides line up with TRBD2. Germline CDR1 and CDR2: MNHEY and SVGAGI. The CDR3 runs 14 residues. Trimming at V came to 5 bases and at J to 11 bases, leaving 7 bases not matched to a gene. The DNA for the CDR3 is TGTGCCAGCAGTAAAACTAGCGGGAGGGTAGAGCAGTATTTT. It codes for CASSKTSGRVEQYF.

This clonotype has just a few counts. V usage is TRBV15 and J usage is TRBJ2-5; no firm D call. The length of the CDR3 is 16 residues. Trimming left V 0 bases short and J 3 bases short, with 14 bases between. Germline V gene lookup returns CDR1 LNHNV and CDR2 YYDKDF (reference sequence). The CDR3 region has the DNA TGTGCCACCAGCAGAGATATAGGGAAGAACGAAGAGACCCAGTACTTC. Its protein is CATSRDIGKNEETQYF.

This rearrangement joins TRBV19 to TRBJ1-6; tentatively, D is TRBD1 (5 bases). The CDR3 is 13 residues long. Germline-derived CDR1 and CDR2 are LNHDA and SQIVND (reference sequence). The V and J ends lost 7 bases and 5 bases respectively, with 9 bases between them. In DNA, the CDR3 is TGTGCCAGTACGGGGCAGAATAATTCACCCCTCCACTTT. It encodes CASTGQNNSPLHF.

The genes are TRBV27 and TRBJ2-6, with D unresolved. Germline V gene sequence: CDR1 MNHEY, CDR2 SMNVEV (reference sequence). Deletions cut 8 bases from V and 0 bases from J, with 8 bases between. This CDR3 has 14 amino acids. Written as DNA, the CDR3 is TGTGCCAGCGGAGCCTTCTCTGGGGCCAACGTCCTGACTTTC. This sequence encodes CASGAFSGANVLTF.

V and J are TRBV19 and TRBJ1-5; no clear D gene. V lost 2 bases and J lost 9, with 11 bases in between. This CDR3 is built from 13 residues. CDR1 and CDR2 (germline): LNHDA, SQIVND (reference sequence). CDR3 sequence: CASSIREGAPQHF. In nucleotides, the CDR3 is TGTGCCAGTAGTATAAGGGAGGGTGCGCCCCAGCATTTT.

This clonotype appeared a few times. The DNA for the CDR3 is TGTGCCAGCAGTCTCGGGGGGGGGCTGCGGGAAAAACTGTTTTTT. This codes for CASSLGGGLREKLFF. V gene TRBV6-6 combines with J gene TRBJ1-4, with D possibly matching TRBD1 (6 bases). Between the trimmed V and J ends, which lost 5 bases and 8 bases, there was a span of 18 bases. This CDR3 has 15 residues. The germline CDR1 and CDR2 sequences are MNHNY and SVGAGI (reference sequence).

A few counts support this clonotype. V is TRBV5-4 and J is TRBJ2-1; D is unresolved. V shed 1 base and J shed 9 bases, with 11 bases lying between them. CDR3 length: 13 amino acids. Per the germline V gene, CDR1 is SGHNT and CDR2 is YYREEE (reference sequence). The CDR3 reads CASSLSSLSEQFF. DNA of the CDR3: TGTGCCAGCAGCTTGTCCAGCCTCAGTGAGCAGTTCTTC.

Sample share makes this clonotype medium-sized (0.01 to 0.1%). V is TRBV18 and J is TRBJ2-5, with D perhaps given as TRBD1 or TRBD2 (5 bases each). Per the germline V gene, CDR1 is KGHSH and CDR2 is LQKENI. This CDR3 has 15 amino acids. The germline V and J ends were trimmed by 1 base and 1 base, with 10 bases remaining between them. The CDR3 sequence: CASSPLAGTQETQYF. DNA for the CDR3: TGTGCCAGCTCACCACTCGCAGGGACCCAAGAGACCCAGTACTTC.

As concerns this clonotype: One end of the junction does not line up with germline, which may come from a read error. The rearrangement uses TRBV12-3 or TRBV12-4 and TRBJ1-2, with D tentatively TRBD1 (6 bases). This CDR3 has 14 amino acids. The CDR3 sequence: CASSLGGHNYGFTF. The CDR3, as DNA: TGTGCCAGCAGTTTAGGGGGACACAACTATGGCTTCACCTTC.